The rows below give T cell receptor beta chains drawn from one sample of a study of T cells in Graves' hyperthyroidism and ophthalmopathy. From the multiplex PCR reads, TCRdb called clonotypes with MiXCR, one entry per CDR3 protein. The sample has hundreds of thousands of distinct CDR3 sequences; approximately 15% are singletons. The sequenced sample was blood. The receptors were gathered from a woman aged 60-70 years with Graves' ophthalmopathy. Each CDR3 is given without its conserved first and last residue.

TRBJ1-1 | TRBV20-1 | SARDRPGGTEAF
TRBJ1-2 | TRBV5-1 | ASSLTQGWDGYT
TRBJ1-5 | TRBV19 | ARSHRQNSNQPQH
TRBJ1-5 | TRBV7-8 | ASSLGAGMGQPQH
TRBJ1-5 | TRBV6-1 | ASSGGGQPQH
TRBJ1-2 | TRBV11-2 | ASSLDRTGRERHGYT
TRBJ1-6 | TRBV18 | ASSSQRTLYNSPLH
TRBJ1-5 | TRBV6-1 | ASSFNDRGLDQPQH
TRBJ2-1 | TRBV29-1 | SVALMTSLSEQF
TRBJ1-6 | TRBV30 | AWSKGFNSPLH
TRBJ2-1 | TRBV7-6 | ASSLAREQF
TRBJ2-3 | TRBV2 | ASSFLISADTQY
TRBJ1-5 | TRBV12-3/TRBV12-4 | ASSFQGARQPQH
TRBJ2-7 | TRBV19 | ASSFQRAYEQY
TRBJ2-7 | TRBV27 | ASSLSIREDEQY
TRBJ1-6 | TRBV6-1 | ASLAWGHSYNSPLH